The 21 T cell receptor beta chains presented below share a single source sample, sequenced in a study of PD-L1 blockade in urothelial cancer. Specified time point: peripheral blood 6 weeks after treatment start. The assay was immunoSEQ multiplex PCR, and TCRdb's table has in-frame clones only and misses some. The table shows 65,000 to 85,000 clones, with about 91% occurring only once. Sequences were derived from PBMCs, sampled around atezolizumab (anti-PD-L1) treatment. The receptors come from an elderly woman with urothelial cancer.

V and J are TRBV10-2 and TRBJ1-5; D not resolved. The CDR3 has 16 amino acids. Trimming stripped 8 bases from V and 5 bases from J, with 22 bases between. The germline gives CDR1 WSHSY, CDR2 SAAADI. DNA of the CDR3: TGCGCCAGCGCCTCATCGGGATCCTTTTCCTATCAGCCCCAGCATTTT. Translation gives CASASSGSFSYQPQHF.

The chain is built from TRBV2 and TRBJ2-1, with 8 bases identical to TRBD2. Germline-derived CDR1 and CDR2 are SNHLY and FYNNEI. This CDR3 has 17 amino acids. V shed 6 bases, J shed 2 bases, and the junction held 12 bases outside the gene matches. The CDR3 region has the DNA TGTGCCAGCAGCGGGGGCGGGGGGCGGCGGACCTACAATGAGCAGTTCTTC. It encodes CASSGGGGRRTYNEQFF.

This clone occurred once. This chain links TRBV5-1 with TRBJ1-3; D not certain. V was pared by 4 bases and J by 0 bases, with 14 bases between. The germline CDR1 and CDR2 sequences are SGHRS and YFSETQ. This CDR3 region has 16 residues. The chain's CDR3 is CASSPHGDNSGNTIYF. CDR3 nucleotide sequence: TGCGCCAGCAGCCCCCACGGCGACAACTCTGGAAACACCATATATTTT.

This sequence joins TRBV18 and TRBJ2-1; 10 nucleotides line up with TRBD2. This CDR3 is built from 16 residues. Germline trimming cut 3 bases from V and 4 bases from J; bases unmatched to any gene: 6. Germline V gives CDR1 KGHSH, CDR2 LQKENI. DNA of the CDR3: TGTGCCAGCTCACCCTCCACTAGCGGGAATTACAATGAGCAGTTCTTC. Translated: CASSPSTSGNYNEQFF.

This chain joins TRBV21-1 and TRBJ2-3; the tabulated D call, TRBD2, remains unverified against the DNA. TRBV21-1 is a documented pseudogene. The CDR3 is 18 amino acids. For the CDR3, the DNA is TGTGCCAGCAGCAAACTCCGGGGGGGACCTCCCAGCACAGATACGCAGTATTTT. Its translation is CASSKLRGGPPSTDTQYF.

This clone was recorded once. The chain couples TRBV2 to TRBJ1-1; tentative D call: TRBD1 (5 bases). Germline lookup yields CDR1 SNHLY and CDR2 FYNNEI. The length of the CDR3 is 16 residues. Trimming removed 6 bases at V and 0 bases at J, with 17 bases between. The CDR3 spells CASRKGQGLMNTEAFF. CDR3 in DNA: TGTGCCAGCAGGAAGGGGCAAGGGTTAATGAACACTGAAGCTTTCTTT.

This clone was seen once. This chain uses TRBV27 with TRBJ1-1, with a possible D match to TRBD1 (5 bases). V lost 6 bases and J lost 2, with 13 bases in between. Germline V gene sequence: CDR1 MNHEY, CDR2 SMNVEV (reference sequence). The CDR3 consists of 14 residues. CDR3 DNA sequence: TGTGCCAGCAGGAAACAGGTTCCCAACACTGAAGCTTTCTTT. Translated, it gives CASRKQVPNTEAFF.

V and J are TRBV6-1 and TRBJ1-4, with D possibly matching TRBD1 (6 bases). The germline gives CDR1 MNHNS, CDR2 SASEGT. The CDR3 runs to 15 residues. With 8 bases removed from V and 8 bases from J, the gap between germline ends came to 21 bases. As DNA, the CDR3 is TGTGCCAGCGGGGACCAGGGGCCCCTTGGAGAAAAACTGTTTTTT. Translated, it gives CASGDQGPLGEKLFF.

This chain uses TRBV5-1 with TRBJ2-6, with TRBD1 as a possible D gene (6 bases). V dropped 4 bases and J dropped 4 bases, with 21 bases sitting between them. CDR1 and CDR2 (germline): SGHRS, YFSETQ. The CDR3 sequence is 18 residues long. CDR3 sequence: CASSRWARQEVGANVLTF. The CDR3 nucleotides read TGCGCCAGCAGCCGGTGGGCTCGACAGGAGGTAGGGGCCAACGTCCTGACTTTC.

This chain joins TRBV19 and TRBJ2-1; 11 nucleotides line up with TRBD2. The CDR3 has 14 amino acids. With V trimmed by 7 bases and J by 7 bases, 6 bases remained unmatched. CDR1 LNHDA and CDR2 SQIVND come from the germline V gene (reference sequence). The CDR3 sequence is CASTLGLAANEQFF. The CDR3 DNA sequence: TGTGCCAGTACCTTGGGACTAGCGGCTAATGAGCAGTTCTTC.

V and J are TRBV7-3 and TRBJ2-1; 11 bases map to TRBD2. J gave up 2 bases and V 5 bases, and 2 bases lay outside the gene matches. CDR1 SGHTA and CDR2 FQGTGA come from the germline V gene. The CDR3 runs 15 residues. CDR3 amino acids: CASSMGLAAYNEQFF. CDR3 DNA sequence: TGTGCCAGCAGCATGGGACTAGCGGCCTACAATGAGCAGTTCTTC.

The rearrangement joins TRBV11-3 to TRBJ2-7, with 7 bases aligning to TRBD1. The CDR3 is 13 amino acids. With 4 bases clipped from V and 4 bases from J, the junction kept 4 bases outside the gene matches. Looked up from germline, CDR1 is SGHNT and CDR2 is YENEEA. The CDR3 nucleotides read TGTGCCAGCAGCTACCGGGACAGTTACGAGCAGTACTTC. Translation gives CASSYRDSYEQYF.

V usage is TRBV5-5 and J usage is TRBJ1-2; the D is unclear. CDR1 is SGHKS and CDR2 is YYEKEE in the germline V gene (reference sequence). CDR3 length: 15 amino acids. V shed 4 bases and J shed 1 base, with 14 bases lying between them. The CDR3 DNA sequence: TGTGCCAGCAGCCCTCCTGGTTCGGTTAACTATGGCTACACCTTC. Its translation is CASSPPGSVNYGYTF. Full variable domain (remainder filled in from reference TRBV5-5 and TRBJ1-2): DAGVTQSPTHLIKTRGQQVTLRCSPISGHKSVSWYQQVLGQGPQFIFQYYEKEERGRGNFPDRFSARQFPNYSSELNVNALLLGDSALYLCASSPPGSVNYGYTFGSGTRLTVV.

This rearrangement joins TRBV27 to TRBJ1-1, with TRBD1 matching 10 bases. The V gene end was trimmed by 4 bases and the J gene end by 1 base; junction bases not matched to a gene: 3. There are 15 residues in the CDR3. Germline values: CDR1 MNHEY, CDR2 SMNVEV (reference sequence). CDR3 in amino acids: CASSSRDRGNTEAFF. CDR3 in DNA: TGTGCCAGCAGTTCCCGGGACAGGGGGAACACTGAAGCTTTCTTT.

This clone appeared a single time. This chain connects TRBV19 to TRBJ1-5; possibly TRBD1 for D (5 bases). Trimming left V 8 bases short and J 3 bases short, with 17 bases between. Germline V lookup: CDR1 LNHDA, CDR2 SQIVND (reference sequence). This CDR3 region has 15 residues. The CDR3 sequence: CASRPGGENNQPQHF. Written as DNA, the CDR3 is TGTGCCAGTCGTCCCGGAGGGGAAAACAATCAGCCCCAGCATTTT. Full variable domain (rest looked up from reference TRBV19 and TRBJ1-5): DGGITQSPKYLFRKEGQNVTLSCEQNLNHDAMYWYRQDPGQGLRLIYYSQIVNDFQKGDIAEGYSVSREKKESFPLTVTSAQKNPTAFYLCASRPGGENNQPQHFGDGTRLSIL.

V usage is TRBV2 and J usage is TRBJ2-7; D remains unclear. The CDR3 length is 15 residues. From germline, CDR1 is SNHLY and CDR2 FYNNEI. Deletions cut 1 base from V and 2 bases from J, with 12 bases between. This chain's CDR3 is CASSEENYPTYEQYF. The CDR3 DNA reads as TGTGCCAGCAGTGAAGAAAACTACCCGACCTACGAGCAGTACTTC.

The chain is built from TRBV5-1 and TRBJ2-7; 7 positions agree with TRBD1. The CDR3 runs 13 residues. Trimming cost V 7 bases and J 5 bases; bases outside gene matches: 9. Germline CDR1 and CDR2: SGHRS and YFSETQ. The CDR3 spells CASALQGIDEQYF. DNA of the CDR3: TGCGCCAGCGCTCTACAGGGGATCGACGAGCAGTACTTC.

The chain combines TRBV6-1 with TRBJ1-2; D remains unclear. This CDR3 contains 13 residues. V dropped 4 bases and J dropped 1 base, with 7 bases sitting between them. CDR1 and CDR2 from the germline V gene are MNHNS and SASEGT. CDR3 in amino acids: CASSGGSNYGYTF. DNA for the CDR3: TGTGCCAGCAGTGGAGGGAGTAACTATGGCTACACCTTC.

V gene TRBV29-1 combines with J gene TRBJ2-7; 7 bases fit TRBD1. The CDR3 has 13 amino acids. CDR1 and CDR2 (germline): SQVTM, ANQGSEA. V lost 5 bases and J lost 2; bases outside the gene matches: 6. The CDR3 coding sequence is TGCAGCGTTCAGGGGGACACTACCTACGAGCAGTACTTC. This translates into CSVQGDTTYEQYF.

The chain is built from TRBV9 and TRBJ2-3; 9 positions agree with TRBD2. CDR3 length: 15 amino acids. The V and J ends lost 4 bases and 4 bases, in that order; junction bases with no gene match: 7. CDR1 and CDR2 from the germline V gene are SGDLS and YYNGEE. The CDR3 sequence: CASSLLGLAADTQYF. DNA of the CDR3: TGTGCCAGCAGCCTGTTGGGACTAGCAGCAGATACGCAGTATTTT. Full variable domain (outside the CDR3, taken from reference TRBV9 and TRBJ2-3): DSGVTQTPKHLITATGQRVTLRCSPRSGDLSVYWYQQSLDQGLQFLIQYYNGEERAKGNILERFSAQQFPDLHSELNLSSLELGDSALYFCASSLLGLAADTQYFGPGTRLTVL.

The rearrangement uses TRBV21-1 and TRBJ2-7; the DNA was not used to check the table's D call, TRBD1. TRBV21-1 is marked as a pseudogene. The CDR3 runs to 17 residues. CDR3: CASSKAGVDRGPNEQYF. CDR3 sequence (DNA): TGTGCCAGCAGCAAAGCCGGCGTCGACAGGGGGCCGAACGAGCAGTACTTC.